This TCR beta chain was observed in a study of blood T cell repertoires in COVID-19. Background on the study: The samples span acute and convalescent COVID-19 from the United States, Italy and Spain. In each case, the material was cDNA or gDNA derived from T cells, B-cell-depleted T cells, or PBMCs.

CDR3 size: 14 residues. The J segment lost 8 bases and the V segment lost 4 bases, leaving 7 bases of the junction unmatched. Germline V gives CDR1 SGHNT, CDR2 YENEEA. As handled by the study authors: Nucleated cell number was recorded as an estimate derived from reference gene primer amplification. Generated by immunoSEQ multiplex PCR, the TCRdb table keeps only in-frame clones and is missing some. V and J calls plus clone size are reproduced from that table; the DNA served to infer D and trimming. The repertoire has about 670,000 clones, more than 80% of them found once; the top ten carry more than 0.25%. This clone came up a few times.

The chain has TRBV11-3 and TRBJ2-1, with 8 bases aligning to TRBD1. Sequenced input: peripheral blood. The sequence derives from a woman younger than 30 with acute or convalescent COVID-19. The CDR3 here is CASSSRTGSHEQFF. DNA for the CDR3: TGTGCCAGCAGCTCCCGGACAGGGTCACATGAGCAGTTCTTC.